Detailed here is one T cell receptor (beta chain). This clone was found once. Its antigen is still unknown. Base qualities are missing; no much larger clone stands one base away. The data were taken from a study of early stage breast cancer tumors (dated by TCRdb to the late 2010s). For context, the study as a whole: Of the approximately 16 invasive breast tumors, 12 to 13 were found to be estrogen receptor-positive, progesterone receptor-positive and HER2-negative. Across all samples, 2 million to 3 million templates representing approximately 1.2 million unique clonotypes were detected. On average, each sample had roughly 9.9-fold read coverage. Of the roughly twelve ER+/PR+/HER2- tumors, eight were classified as invasive ductal carcinomas and four as invasive lobular carcinomas. The investigation overall reported the following: Bulk genomic DNA sequencing of unsorted cells missed chain pairing and functional markers such as CD4, CD8 and FOXP3. Repertoires from blood and normal breast were more alike than repertoires from blood and tumor, and in about 90% of the 16 patients, comparing each tissue with blood separated tumor from normal. Compared with adjacent normal breast tissue, tumors had higher clonality and roughly 2.5-fold greater T cell density. Because the cohort was small, analysis by tumor subtype was not possible. Enriched TCRB sequences shared across patients were found to be mostly commonly generated sequences that were unlikely to play an important role in the tumor microenvironment.

The study profiled bulk TCR beta-chain repertoires in matched peripheral blood, tumor and adjacent normal breast tissue taken from about 16 patients with early-stage breast cancer. Before surgery, about 4.5-11 mL of whole blood was collected into EDTA tubes and then processed within 2 hours. Peripheral blood mononuclear cells were isolated by Ficoll-Paque centrifugation in SepMate-50 tubes. PBMCs were cryopreserved in roughly 90% FBS with around 10% DMSO in aliquots of about 1.8 to 4.5 million cells and stored in liquid nitrogen. The Qiagen AllPrep DNA/RNA Mini kit was used to extract genomic DNA. Two independent genomic DNA replicates were amplified for each sample, with roughly 0.5 ug used for blood and around 1.5 ug for tumor or normal breast. TCRB sequencing of genomic DNA was carried out with the ImmunoSeq Intro kit according to the manufacturer's instructions. For absolute quantification, the 31-cycle multiplex PCR included proprietary primers along with spike-in control sequences. Single-end 150-bp reads were used to sequence an 87-bp fragment spanning the CDR3 plus the flanking V and J genes. Seven samples, each with two replicates, were multiplexed per lane of an Illumina MiSeq using version 3.0 chemistry. Per the original workflow: Raw data were processed by the vendor's proprietary pipeline, with both replicates merged into one result per sample. To define clonotypes, the study grouped productive rearrangements that shared the V-gene family, CDR3 amino acid sequence and J-gene segment. To compute clonality, the normalized Shannon entropy (Pielou evenness) of TCRB abundances was subtracted from 1. To estimate T cell density, the total number of templates was divided by the input cell count, which was inferred from how much DNA went in. Total repertoire diversity and clonality were estimated with Recon using default parameters. A clonotype was considered tumor-enriched if its abundance in tumor exceeded 0.1% and was at least 32-fold higher than its abundance in normal breast. In TCRdb, the immuneACCESS table is reduced to in-frame sequences with V and J assigned. These tables do not hold every clone; where another copy was compared, an unresolved V gene accounts for under half, and the others remain unexplained. V and J calls and clone size are as listed in that table; D and trimming were resolved from the DNA. The sample table holds around 71,000 clones, of which around 85% were seen once. Of the sample, around 3.4% falls within the top ten clones.

What was sequenced was blood. The clonotype was recovered from a person aged 55 to 69 with breast cancer.

The DNA sequence is given as TGTGCCAGCAGCTCAGAAGCCGCCTCGACCCAGTACTTC. Its protein is CASSSEAASTQYF. The chain is encoded by TRBV5-4 joined to TRBJ2-5, with the D gene not confidently named. The germline V gene (reference sequence) sets CDR1 to SGHNT and CDR2 to YYREEE. The V end loses 3 bases and the J end loses 7 bases, and a stretch of 13 bases separates them. Measured from the cysteine to the phenylalanine, the CDR3 is 13 residues long. The retained sequence is limited to the CDR3, 39 bases, with the frame set at the first base. With all but the CDR3 taken from the reference TRBV5-4 and TRBJ2-5 genes, the full variable domain is: ETGVTQSPTHLIKTRGQQVTLRCSSQSGHNTVSWYQQALGQGPQFIFQYYREEENGRGNFPPRFSGLQFPNYSSELNVNALELDDSALYLCASSSEAASTQYFGPGTRLLVL.